This T cell receptor beta chain was retrieved from a study of T cell repertoires in cytomegalovirus infection. On the study more broadly: Recently described HLA-C-restricted plus well-studied HLA-B-restricted CMV epitopes were used. Indicated by public TCR beta signatures were CMV infection and matching HLA type.

CDR3 length: 13 residues. Between the trimmed V and J ends, which lost 8 bases and 6 bases, there was a span of 14 bases. Findings of the study overall: There were HLA-C-restricted CMV-specific TCR beta clonotypes dominating the ex vivo response.

Remarks on this clonotype: The antigen remains undetermined.

Via MiXCR, TCRdb re-called the reads, giving one row per CDR3 protein. This repertoire shows about 770,000 distinct CDR3 sequences, 25% to 35% found once; its top ten account for around 12%. This material consisted of cultured CD8+ T cells from PBMCs, taken from culture after CMV antigen stimulation. The clonotype comes from a human donor in good health (CMV status not recorded). Some clones in this sample may be carry-over from other donors' samples. The chain combines TRBV12-3 or TRBV12-4 with TRBJ2-1; D remains ambiguous. CDR3 residues: CASSVGYPNEQFF. The CDR3 nucleotides read TGTGCCAGCTCAGTGGGTTACCCCAATGAGCAGTTCTTC.